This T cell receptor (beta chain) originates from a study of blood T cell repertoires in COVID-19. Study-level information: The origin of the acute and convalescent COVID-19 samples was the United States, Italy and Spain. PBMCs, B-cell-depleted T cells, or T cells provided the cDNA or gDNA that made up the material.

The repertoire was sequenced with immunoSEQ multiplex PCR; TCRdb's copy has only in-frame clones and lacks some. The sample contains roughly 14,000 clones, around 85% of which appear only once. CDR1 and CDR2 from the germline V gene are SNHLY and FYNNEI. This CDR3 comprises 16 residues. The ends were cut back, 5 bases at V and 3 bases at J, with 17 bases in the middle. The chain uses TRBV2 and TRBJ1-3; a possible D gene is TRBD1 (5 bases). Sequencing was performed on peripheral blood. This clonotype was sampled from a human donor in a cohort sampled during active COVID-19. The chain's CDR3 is CASSPDSPLSGNTIYF. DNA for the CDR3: TGTGCCAGCAGTCCCGACAGCCCGTTGAGTGGAAACACCATATATTTT.